The next 27 T cell receptor beta chains were all read from a single sample in a study of cytomegalovirus exposure and HLA in healthy donors. The PCR was carried out with 60 Vbeta primers and 13 Jbeta primers. The assay was immunoSEQ multiplex PCR, and TCRdb's table has in-frame clones only and misses some. The sample contains 110,000 to 150,000 clones, 76% of which appear only once. The sample was PBMCs. These receptors were collected from a woman aged 40 to 50 in good health and CMV-seronegative.

This clone turned up a few times. V usage is TRBV6-1 and J usage is TRBJ2-2, with D possibly TRBD2 on 7 matching bases. This CDR3 spans 17 amino acids. Looked up from germline, CDR1 is MNHNS and CDR2 is SASEGT. V was pared by 2 bases and J by 3 bases, with 16 bases between. The CDR3 nucleotides are TGTGCCAGCAGTGAACAGCCGGGGGCGGGGGACACCGGGGAGCTGTTTTTT. It codes for CASSEQPGAGDTGELFF.

This clone was seen only a few times. V gene TRBV6-1 combines with J gene TRBJ1-2, with D perhaps TRBD1 (6 bases). Trimming stripped 1 base from V and 4 bases from J, with 13 bases between. This CDR3 has 15 amino acids. Germline V gene lookup returns CDR1 MNHNS and CDR2 SASEGT. The CDR3 reads CASSEDNRVGYGYTF. The CDR3 bases are TGTGCCAGCAGTGAAGACAACAGGGTTGGCTATGGCTACACCTTC.

DNA of the CDR3: TGTGCCAGCAGCTTAAGCCCTATAGGACAGATTCTCGATGAGCAGTTCTTC. This sequence encodes CASSLSPIGQILDEQFF. The chain links TRBV7-2 to TRBJ2-1; D perhaps matches TRBD1 (6 bases). The germline V gene encodes CDR1 SGHTA and CDR2 FQGNSA. The CDR3 is 17 residues long. Trimming took off 2 bases at V and 8 bases at J, with 22 bases between the two ends.

This chain uses TRBV5-1 with TRBJ2-7; 11 bases align to TRBD1. In germline, CDR1 is SGHRS, CDR2 YFSETQ. This CDR3 comprises 15 residues. The junction had 6 bases not matched to a gene; V was cut back by 4 bases and J by 3 bases. The CDR3 DNA is TGCGCCAGCAGCACCCGGACAGGGGGCAACTACGAGCAGTACTTC. Its translation is CASSTRTGGNYEQYF.

The V and J genes are TRBV14 and TRBJ1-2; a possible D gene is TRBD1 (5 bases). The germline V gene has CDR1 SGHDN and CDR2 FVKESK. The CDR3 has 13 residues. The ends were cut back, 2 bases at V and 6 bases at J, with 10 bases in the middle. In DNA form, the CDR3 reads TGTGCCAGCAGCCAACCAGGGATCCATGGCTACACCTTC. This gives the protein CASSQPGIHGYTF.

V gene TRBV5-1 combines with J gene TRBJ2-5; D not resolved. Germline lookup yields CDR1 SGHRS and CDR2 YFSETQ. The CDR3 totals 14 residues. V dropped 2 bases and J dropped 7 bases, with 15 bases sitting between them. DNA for the CDR3: TGCGCCAGCAGCTTTGGCGAGCCGACTGGGACCCAGTACTTC. Its translation: CASSFGEPTGTQYF.

This clone has just a few counts. The chain combines TRBV18 with TRBJ2-1; no firm D call. CDR1 is KGHSH, CDR2 LQKENI, per germline. The CDR3 has 13 amino acids. Trimming removed 6 bases at V and 11 bases at J, with 17 bases between. CDR3 sequence: CASSPLPSDQQFF. The CDR3 coding sequence is TGTGCCAGCTCGCCCCTTCCCTCAGATCAGCAGTTCTTC.

V is TRBV7-9 and J is TRBJ1-2; 7 bases match TRBD1. CDR1 is SEHNR and CDR2 is FQNEAQ in the germline V gene (reference sequence). CDR3 length: 15 amino acids. V was pared by 6 bases and J by 10 bases, with 17 bases of the junction left unmatched. CDR3 sequence: CASRSNVLDRPSYTF. In nucleotides, the CDR3 is TGTGCCAGCAGGAGTAACGTCCTGGACAGGCCCTCCTACACCTTC. Full variable domain (missing parts from reference TRBV7-9 and TRBJ1-2): DTGVSQNPRHKITKRGQNVTFRCDPISEHNRLYWYRQTLGQGPEFLTYFQNEAQLEKSRLLSDRFSAERPKGSFSTLEIQRTEQGDSAMYLCASRSNVLDRPSYTFGSGTRLTVV.

With regard to this clone: Other DNA sequences from this sample encode an identical CDR3 as well. This chain connects TRBV7-8 to TRBJ2-7; TRBD1 matches at 9 bases. The germline V gene encodes CDR1 SGHVS and CDR2 FQNEAQ. The CDR3 is 14 amino acids. Unmatched junction bases numbered 0, after V lost 0 bases and J lost 3 bases. CDR3 nucleotides: TGTGCCAGCAGCTTAGCGGGACAGGGCTACGAGCAGTACTTC. It is translated as CASSLAGQGYEQYF.

This clone was seen just once. The chain's CDR3 is CASSLGTSGTSTDTQYF. For the CDR3, the DNA is TGTGCCAGCAGCCTTGGGACTAGCGGGACTTCCACAGATACGCAGTATTTT. This rearrangement joins TRBV4-2 to TRBJ2-3; 13 nucleotides line up with TRBD2. The J segment lost 2 bases and the V segment lost 4 bases, leaving 6 bases of the junction unmatched. CDR1 is LGHNA, CDR2 YNFKEQ, per germline. The CDR3 spans 17 residues.

The sample holds one count of this clone. CDR3 coding DNA: TGTGCCAGTAGTCCCCGTAGGGGACTGGAAGCTTTCTTT. Its protein is CASSPRRGLEAFF. The chain combines TRBV19 with TRBJ1-1; possible D gene TRBD1, 5 bases. This CDR3 is 13 amino acids long. V lost 5 bases and J lost 8, with 15 bases in between. CDR1 and CDR2 (germline): LNHDA, SQIVND (reference sequence).

This chain links TRBV4-2 with TRBJ1-1; 7 bases are a match to TRBD1. Germline V gene sequence: CDR1 LGHNA, CDR2 YNFKEQ. Trimming took 5 bases from V and 2 from J; bases not matched to a gene: 2. The CDR3 sequence is 13 residues long. The CDR3 DNA sequence: TGTGCCAGCAGCAGGGGGCTCAACACTGAAGCTTTCTTT. Protein product: CASSRGLNTEAFF.

The chain employs TRBV5-1 and TRBJ2-2; 8 nucleotides agree with TRBD1. The CDR3 is 15 amino acids. With 4 bases clipped from V and 4 bases from J, the junction kept 6 bases outside the gene matches. The germline gives CDR1 SGHRS, CDR2 YFSETQ. DNA of the CDR3: TGCGCCAGCAGCGCGCGGACAGGGAGCACCGGGGAGCTGTTTTTT. The encoded protein is CASSARTGSTGELFF.

The rearrangement joins TRBV13 to TRBJ1-3; D perhaps matches TRBD1 (5 bases). V lost 5 bases and J lost 0, with 11 bases in between. This CDR3 region has 15 residues. CDR1 is PRHDT and CDR2 is FYEKMQ in the germline V gene (reference sequence). As DNA, the CDR3 is TGTGCCAGCAGCCTCGGGGGAAGCTCTGGAAACACCATATATTTT. Its translation: CASSLGGSSGNTIYF.

The chain joins TRBV7-8 to TRBJ2-2; TRBD1 is a possible D gene (5 bases). Germline lookup yields CDR1 SGHVS and CDR2 FQNEAQ. Trimming removed 1 base from V and 1 base from J, with 7 bases in between. The length of the CDR3 is 15 residues. CDR3 bases: TGTGCCAGCAGCTTAGGGCAGGGGAACACCGGGGAGCTGTTTTTT. Translating it yields CASSLGQGNTGELFF.

The table lists this clone with a few counts. The chain links TRBV6-5 to TRBJ1-2, with 9 bases aligning to TRBD1. V lost 0 bases and J lost 3; bases outside the gene matches: 2. Germline-derived CDR1 and CDR2 are MNHEY and SVGAGI. The CDR3 loop spans 15 amino acids. The CDR3 DNA is TGTGCCAGCAGTTACTCGAGGGACAGGGACTATGGCTACACCTTC. Translating it yields CASSYSRDRDYGYTF.

The chain links TRBV5-1 to TRBJ2-5, with D possibly matching TRBD2 (6 bases). The CDR3 totals 15 residues. The V end lost 1 base, the J end lost 1 base, and 11 bases lay between the germline ends. Germline V CDR1 and CDR2: SGHRS, YFSETQ. The CDR3 spells CASSLLSGPQETQYF. Here the CDR3 DNA reads TGCGCCAGCAGCTTGTTAAGCGGGCCCCAAGAGACCCAGTACTTC. The whole variable domain, filled in from reference TRBV5-1 and TRBJ2-5, reads KAGVTQTPRYLIKTRGQQVTLSCSPISGHRSVSWYQQTPGQGLQFLFEYFSETQRNKGNFPGRFSGRQFSNSRSEMNVSTLELGDSALYLCASSLLSGPQETQYFGPGTRLLVL.

The gene calls are TRBV9 and TRBJ1-2; 8 bases map to TRBD1. Germline V lookup: CDR1 SGDLS, CDR2 YYNGEE. With V trimmed by 4 bases and J by 5 bases, 10 bases remained unmatched. The CDR3 length is 15 residues. CDR3 sequence (DNA): TGTGCCAGCAGCCAGTCCGGGACAGGACCTTATGGCTACACCTTC. Translating it yields CASSQSGTGPYGYTF.

This chain links TRBV5-1 with TRBJ2-1; the match to TRBD2 covers 7 bases. Germline V gives CDR1 SGHRS, CDR2 YFSETQ. Losses at the gene ends were 5 bases for V and 5 bases for J; bases not matched to a gene: 10. The CDR3 extends over 15 amino acids. CDR3 nucleotides: TGCGCCAGCAGTATCGGGTCGGGAGGTCACAATGAGCAGTTCTTC. Translating gives CASSIGSGGHNEQFF.

This chain joins TRBV5-6 and TRBJ2-1; perhaps TRBD2 as D (5 bases). There are 13 residues in the CDR3. Germline V gene lookup returns CDR1 SGHDT and CDR2 YYEEEE. Trimming stripped 0 bases from V and 9 bases from J, with 10 bases between. The CDR3 bases are TGTGCCAGCAGCTTGGGGCAGGAGGCTGAGCAGTTCTTC. It codes for CASSLGQEAEQFF. Full variable domain (outside the CDR3, taken from reference TRBV5-6 and TRBJ2-1): DAGVTQSPTHLIKTRGQQVTLRCSPKSGHDTVSWYQQALGQGPQFIFQYYEEEERQRGNFPDRFSGHQFPNYSSELNVNALLLGDSALYLCASSLGQEAEQFFGPGTRLTVL.

The V gene is TRBV5-1, the J gene TRBJ2-7, with D perhaps matching TRBD2 (6 bases). Germline V lookup: CDR1 SGHRS, CDR2 YFSETQ. The CDR3 has 13 amino acids. V lost 4 bases and J 0 bases, leaving 8 bases between the germline ends. CDR3 in amino acids: CASSNGGSYEQYF. The CDR3 DNA sequence: TGCGCCAGCAGCAACGGGGGCTCCTACGAGCAGTACTTC.

This chain joins TRBV7-2 and TRBJ1-2; D is uncertain. This CDR3 is built from 17 residues. CDR1 and CDR2 from the germline V gene are SGHTA and FQGNSA. Trimming cost V 1 base and J 1 base, with 16 bases left between them. Here the CDR3 reads CASSLDHLSINNYGYTF. The CDR3 DNA follows: TGTGCCAGCAGCTTAGACCATTTATCTATAAATAACTATGGCTACACCTTC.

The gene calls are TRBV2 and TRBJ2-5, with D tentatively TRBD2 (5 bases). CDR3 length: 12 amino acids. Germline V lookup: CDR1 SNHLY, CDR2 FYNNEI. The ends were cut back, 6 bases at V and 0 bases at J, with 5 bases in the middle. The CDR3 DNA reads as TGTGCCAGCAGCGGGGACCAAGAGACCCAGTACTTC. It translates to CASSGDQETQYF.

A single count supports this clone. The chain is built from TRBV6-6 and TRBJ1-3; 7 nucleotides align to TRBD1. Germline values: CDR1 MNHNY, CDR2 SVGAGI (reference sequence). J gave up 11 bases and V 6 bases, and 13 bases lay outside the gene matches. This CDR3 is built from 14 residues. DNA for the CDR3: TGTGCCAGCAGGGATACAGGGGAAGCAGACGCCATATATTTT. As protein: CASRDTGEADAIYF.

This clone was counted only a few times. The rearrangement links TRBV6-5 to TRBJ2-2; D gene ambiguous. Germline CDR1 MNHEY, CDR2 SVGAGI. The CDR3 extends over 14 amino acids. Trimming took 4 bases from V and 0 from J, leaving 6 bases between them. CDR3 loop: CASSLSANTGELFF. The CDR3 DNA follows: TGTGCCAGCAGTTTGTCCGCGAACACCGGGGAGCTGTTTTTT.

The rearrangement joins TRBV5-1 to TRBJ2-5, with 8 bases that match TRBD1. The CDR3 contains 16 residues. Germline lookup yields CDR1 SGHRS and CDR2 YFSETQ. Trimming took 5 bases from V and 5 from J; bases not matched to a gene: 14. The CDR3 region has the DNA TGCGCCAGCAGTTCCGGCCGGGGCGGACAGGGTGAGACCCAGTACTTC. The encoded protein is CASSSGRGGQGETQYF.

The J gene is TRBJ1-1, the V gene TRBV13; D may be TRBD1 (6 bases). This CDR3 region has 13 residues. The germline CDR1 and CDR2 sequences are PRHDT and FYEKMQ (reference sequence). Deletions cut 5 bases from V and 5 bases from J, with 12 bases between. CDR3: CASSQEGGTEAFF. The CDR3 nucleotides are TGTGCCAGCAGCCAGGAGGGGGGGACTGAAGCTTTCTTT. The whole variable domain, filled in from reference TRBV13 and TRBJ1-1, reads AAGVIQSPRHLIKEKRETATLKCYPIPRHDTVYWYQQGPGQDPQFLISFYEKMQSDKGSIPDRFSAQQFSDYHSELNMSSLELGDSALYFCASSQEGGTEAFFGQGTRLTVV.